These T cell receptor beta chains were read from a single sample in a study of CD8+ T cells in alopecia areata. Profiling relied on immunoSEQ multiplex PCR, and the TCRdb table lists in-frame clones only, not all of them. The table shows about 140,000 clones, with roughly 50% occurring only once. The sequences come from CD4+ T cells sorted from blood, collected at week 0. The receptors shown here come from a human donor with alopecia areata. The CDR3 runs from the conserved cysteine through the conserved F or W. The D gene is left open where the match is weak. Only part of the rows carry a size: once, few, many, or a class if the clone is expanded.

J gene: TRBJ2-4; D gene: NA; clone size: NA; V gene: TRBV29-1; CDR3 protein: CSVEINDPAKNIQYF; CDR3 DNA: TGCAGCGTTGAGATCAACGACCCGGCCAAAAACATTCAGTACTTC
J gene: TRBJ1-4; D gene: NA; clone size: NA; V gene: TRBV2; CDR3 protein: CASSGQGTNEKLFF; CDR3 DNA: TGTGCCAGCAGTGGCCAGGGAACTAATGAAAAACTGTTTTTT
J gene: TRBJ1-2; D gene: NA; clone size: NA; V gene: TRBV14; CDR3 protein: CASSQESAGFGYGYTF; CDR3 DNA: TGTGCCAGCAGCCAAGAATCGGCAGGGTTTGGCTATGGCTACACCTTC
J gene: TRBJ2-2; D gene: NA; clone size: NA; V gene: TRBV4-1; CDR3 protein: CASSHNTGELFF; CDR3 DNA: TGCGCCAGCAGCCATAACACCGGGGAGCTGTTTTTT
J gene: TRBJ2-3; D gene: NA; clone size: NA; V gene: TRBV5-4; CDR3 protein: CASSPDSTDTQYF; CDR3 DNA: TGTGCCAGCAGCCCCGATAGCACAGATACGCAGTATTTT
J gene: TRBJ2-3; D gene: NA; clone size: NA; V gene: TRBV29-1; CDR3 protein: CSTPRGGGDTQYF; CDR3 DNA: TGCAGCACCCCACGGGGCGGGGGCGATACGCAGTATTTT
J gene: TRBJ1-2; D gene: TRBD1; clone size: NA; V gene: TRBV18; CDR3 protein: CASSPLGQSEGYTF; CDR3 DNA: TGTGCCAGCTCACCCCTGGGACAGTCGGAGGGCTACACCTTC
J gene: TRBJ1-1; D gene: NA; clone size: few; V gene: TRBV29-1; CDR3 protein: CSVEEPPRNTEAFF; CDR3 DNA: TGCAGCGTTGAAGAACCCCCACGGAACACTGAAGCTTTCTTT
J gene: TRBJ2-7; D gene: NA; clone size: NA; V gene: TRBV7-3; CDR3 protein: CASSPPGAGEQYF; CDR3 DNA: TGTGCCAGCAGCCCCCCAGGGGCGGGCGAGCAGTACTTC
J gene: TRBJ2-1; D gene: TRBD2; clone size: few; V gene: TRBV2; CDR3 protein: CASSRAAGGPNEQFF; CDR3 DNA: TGTGCCAGCAGTAGAGCAGCGGGGGGGCCCAATGAGCAGTTCTTC
J gene: TRBJ2-7; D gene: NA; clone size: NA; V gene: TRBV7-9; CDR3 protein: CASSLVQGGVEQYF; CDR3 DNA: TGTGCCAGCAGCTTAGTTCAGGGAGGTGTCGAGCAGTACTTC
J gene: TRBJ2-5; D gene: TRBD2; clone size: NA; V gene: TRBV4-1; CDR3 protein: CASSRLAGGLETQYF; CDR3 DNA: TGCGCCAGCAGCCGACTAGCGGGGGGGCTTGAGACCCAGTACTTC
J gene: TRBJ2-7; D gene: TRBD2; clone size: few; V gene: TRBV5-1; CDR3 protein: CASSGGTSWEQYF; CDR3 DNA: TGCGCCAGCAGCGGCGGGACTAGTTGGGAGCAGTACTTC
J gene: TRBJ1-2; D gene: NA; clone size: NA; V gene: TRBV4-3; CDR3 protein: CASSQVLGQNNGYTF; CDR3 DNA: TGCGCCAGCAGCCAAGTTCTAGGACAGAACAATGGCTACACCTTC
J gene: TRBJ2-1; D gene: NA; clone size: NA; V gene: TRBV5-1; CDR3 protein: CASSLGTSYNEQFF; CDR3 DNA: TGCGCCAGCAGCTTAGGGACCTCCTACAATGAGCAGTTCTTC
J gene: TRBJ2-5; D gene: NA; clone size: once; V gene: TRBV25-1; CDR3 protein: CASSEGAIKTQYF; CDR3 DNA: TGTGCCAGCAGTGAGGGAGCGATAAAGACCCAGTACTTC
J gene: TRBJ1-1; D gene: NA; clone size: NA; V gene: TRBV6-5; CDR3 protein: CASTRSQGISTEAFF; CDR3 DNA: TGTGCCAGCACTCGATCACAGGGAATTAGCACTGAAGCTTTCTTT
J gene: TRBJ1-2; D gene: TRBD1; clone size: NA; V gene: TRBV29-1; CDR3 protein: CSATTGTGSNYGYTF; CDR3 DNA: TGCAGCGCGACAACCGGGACAGGGTCTAACTATGGCTACACCTTC
J gene: TRBJ2-6; D gene: NA; clone size: few; V gene: TRBV6-6; CDR3 protein: CASSDFGSGANVLTF; CDR3 DNA: TGTGCCAGCAGTGATTTTGGCTCTGGGGCCAACGTCCTGACTTTC
J gene: TRBJ2-3; D gene: TRBD2; clone size: NA; V gene: TRBV7-9; CDR3 protein: CASSLAGADTQYF; CDR3 DNA: TGTGCCAGCAGCTTGGCGGGGGCAGATACGCAGTATTTT
J gene: TRBJ2-2; D gene: NA; clone size: NA; V gene: TRBV6-5; CDR3 protein: CASSPRGVGELFF; CDR3 DNA: TGTGCCAGCAGCCCTAGGGGCGTCGGGGAGCTGTTTTTT
J gene: TRBJ1-2; D gene: TRBD1; clone size: NA; V gene: TRBV11-2; CDR3 protein: CASSGPGQGNYGYTF; CDR3 DNA: TGTGCCAGCAGCGGTCCTGGACAGGGGAACTATGGCTACACCTTC
J gene: TRBJ1-6; D gene: NA; clone size: few; V gene: TRBV27; CDR3 protein: CASSSAVGSPLHF; CDR3 DNA: TGTGCCAGCAGTTCCGCCGTGGGGTCACCCCTCCACTTT
J gene: TRBJ1-1; D gene: NA; clone size: NA; V gene: TRBV2; CDR3 protein: CASKDMGGTEAFF; CDR3 DNA: TGTGCCAGCAAGGATATGGGTGGTACTGAAGCTTTCTTT
J gene: TRBJ1-2; D gene: NA; clone size: NA; V gene: TRBV27; CDR3 protein: CASSLNGVFGYTF; CDR3 DNA: TGTGCCAGCAGTTTAAACGGGGTTTTCGGCTACACCTTC
J gene: TRBJ2-5; D gene: TRBD2; clone size: NA; V gene: TRBV7-2; CDR3 protein: CASSVNGGSETQYF; CDR3 DNA: TGTGCCAGCAGCGTCAACGGGGGGTCGGAGACCCAGTACTTC
J gene: TRBJ2-5; D gene: TRBD2; clone size: once; V gene: TRBV7-2; CDR3 protein: CASSLASSGGWETQYF; CDR3 DNA: TGTGCCAGCAGCTTAGCGAGTAGCGGGGGGTGGGAGACCCAGTACTTC
J gene: TRBJ2-1; D gene: NA; clone size: NA; V gene: TRBV7-9; CDR3 protein: CASTLRGGGEQFF; CDR3 DNA: TGTGCCAGCACCCTAAGGGGGGGCGGTGAGCAGTTCTTC